Shown below are 27 T cell receptor beta chains from a single sample sequenced in a study of identical twins. In TCRdb, the 5' RACE reads were re-called with MiXCR into one record per CDR3 protein. The profile shows some 730,000 distinct CDR3 sequences, 18% of them singletons. The same sample was also used in a study of T cells expressing NK-cell markers.

Sample: PBMCs. These receptors were obtained from a woman aged 18-30 years in good health.

The chain links TRBV5-1 to TRBJ1-6; D gene uncertain. The CDR3 has 15 residues. V gave up 0 bases and J gave up 11 bases, with 15 bases separating them. Germline CDR1 reads SGHRS; CDR2 reads YFSETQ. Here the CDR3 DNA reads TGCGCCAGCAGCTTGGAAGGCCCCAGCCGGGCACCCCTCCACTTT. It translates to CASSLEGPSRAPLHF.

The sample holds a few counts of this clonotype. The chain carries TRBV20-1 and TRBJ2-3; 10 nucleotides line up with TRBD1. Germline V CDR1 and CDR2: DFQATT, SNEGSKA (reference sequence). J gave up 4 bases and V 4 bases, and 5 bases lay outside the gene matches. The CDR3 consists of 14 residues. The CDR3 nucleotides are TGCAGTGCTATAAGGGACAGGGGACCAGATACGCAGTATTTT. This codes for CSAIRDRGPDTQYF.

The chain combines TRBV12-3 or TRBV12-4 with TRBJ2-2, with TRBD2 as a possible D gene (5 bases). V was cut by 10 bases and J by 3 bases, with 12 bases left in between. The CDR3 is made up of 13 amino acids. The CDR3 loop reads CATRRADTGELFF. In DNA, the CDR3 is TGTGCCACGCGGCGGGCTGACACCGGGGAGCTGTTTTTT.

This clonotype was seen only a few times. The chain has TRBV5-1 and TRBJ2-3; 7 bases fit TRBD1. CDR1 and CDR2 (germline): SGHRS, YFSETQ. The CDR3 spans 14 residues. V lost 4 bases to trimming and J lost 4 bases; unmatched junction nucleotides: 6. CDR3 sequence reads: CASSRDSRADTQYF. CDR3 DNA: TGCGCCAGCAGCCGGGACAGCAGAGCAGATACGCAGTATTTT.

This clonotype was detected only a few times. The rearrangement uses TRBV6-6 and TRBJ2-3, with D hard to call. From germline, CDR1 is MNHNY and CDR2 SVGAGI (reference sequence). The CDR3 has 16 amino acids. The germline V and J ends were trimmed by 2 bases and 4 bases, with 16 bases remaining between them. CDR3 sequence reads: CASSYPDLVGADTQYF. For the CDR3, the DNA is TGTGCCAGCAGTTACCCGGATCTAGTTGGCGCAGATACGCAGTATTTT.

This sequence joins TRBV10-3 and TRBJ1-1; no definite D call. Germline values: CDR1 ENHRY, CDR2 SYGVKD. V was pared by 10 bases and J by 11 bases, with 17 bases between. The CDR3 has 11 amino acids. CDR3 amino acids: CATTEGRDAFF. The DNA of the CDR3 is TGTGCCACCACCGAAGGGAGGGATGCTTTCTTT.

The CDR3 spells CASSLGAAGAFF. The CDR3 DNA is TGTGCCAGCAGCTTAGGCGCGGCCGGAGCTTTCTTT. The chain links TRBV11-3 to TRBJ1-1; D is unresolved. The germline gives CDR1 SGHNT, CDR2 YENEEA. Trimming shortened V by 1 base and J by 10 bases, and 10 bases separated the two germline ends. This CDR3 comprises 12 residues.

The J gene is TRBJ1-2, the V gene TRBV10-3; D remains ambiguous. Germline V gene lookup returns CDR1 ENHRY and CDR2 SYGVKD. Trimming shortened V by 3 bases and J by 6 bases, and 8 bases separated the two germline ends. The CDR3 totals 12 residues. The DNA of the CDR3 is TGTGCCATCAGTGAAAGTGGGGATGGCTACACCTTC. Its translation is CAISESGDGYTF.

The V call is TRBV5-1, the J call TRBJ2-7, with 7 bases that match TRBD2. The CDR3 sequence is 15 residues long. Germline CDR1 is SGHRS and CDR2 is YFSETQ. Germline trimming cut 3 bases from V and 3 bases from J; bases unmatched to any gene: 9. The CDR3 reads CASSSGASGLYEQYF. CDR3 coding DNA: TGCGCCAGCAGCTCCGGGGCTAGCGGCCTCTACGAGCAGTACTTC. The full variable domain, in which reference TRBV5-1 and TRBJ2-7 provide the parts outside the CDR3, is KAGVTQTPRYLIKTRGQQVTLSCSPISGHRSVSWYQQTPGQGLQFLFEYFSETQRNKGNFPGRFSGRQFSNSRSEMNVSTLELGDSALYLCASSSGASGLYEQYFGPGTRLTVT.

This clonotype was detected only a few times. The chain links TRBV19 to TRBJ1-1; tentative D call: TRBD1 (5 bases). The V gene lost 2 bases and the J gene lost 0 bases, with 10 bases spanning the gap. Germline V lookup: CDR1 LNHDA, CDR2 SQIVND (reference sequence). The CDR3 consists of 15 residues. The CDR3 loop reads CASSIQGLMNTEAFF. In DNA form, the CDR3 reads TGTGCCAGTAGTATACAGGGACTGATGAACACTGAAGCTTTCTTT.

This clonotype was detected many times. The chain employs TRBV12-3 or TRBV12-4 and TRBJ2-1; D could derive from TRBD1 or TRBD2 (5 bases each). V was clipped by 2 bases and J by 3 bases, with 8 bases between them. The CDR3 is made up of 14 amino acids. CDR3 sequence reads: CASSLWDHYNEQFF. Here the CDR3 DNA reads TGTGCCAGCAGTTTATGGGACCACTACAATGAGCAGTTCTTC.

The sample holds many counts of this clonotype. The chain joins TRBV6-1 to TRBJ2-1, with 9 bases lining up with TRBD2. Trimming cost V 8 bases and J 2 bases; bases outside gene matches: 4. This CDR3 comprises 14 residues. The germline V gene has CDR1 MNHNS and CDR2 SASEGT. The CDR3 protein is CASVGTSPYNEQFF. The DNA for the CDR3 is TGTGCCAGCGTAGGGACTAGCCCCTACAATGAGCAGTTCTTC.

The chain joins TRBV12-3 or TRBV12-4 to TRBJ2-2; D gene ambiguous. V was pared by 5 bases and J by 7 bases, with 11 bases between. The CDR3 runs 13 residues. The CDR3 spells CASSHLEVGELFF. The CDR3, as DNA: TGTGCCAGCAGTCACCTTGAAGTCGGGGAGCTGTTTTTT.

This clonotype has only a few counts. The genes are TRBV5-6 and TRBJ2-6; 12 bases agree with TRBD1. The CDR3 totals 16 residues. The J segment lost 4 bases and the V segment lost 4 bases, leaving 3 bases of the junction unmatched. Germline loops: CDR1 SGHDT, CDR2 YYEEEE. The DNA of the CDR3 is TGTGCCAGCAGCCGGGACAGGGGGCACGGGGCCAACGTCCTGACTTTC. Translation gives CASSRDRGHGANVLTF. The full variable domain, with the rest looked up from reference TRBV5-6 and TRBJ2-6, is DAGVTQSPTHLIKTRGQQVTLRCSPKSGHDTVSWYQQALGQGPQFIFQYYEEEERQRGNFPDRFSGHQFPNYSSELNVNALLLGDSALYLCASSRDRGHGANVLTFGAGSRLTVL.

This clonotype was counted ten times or more. V usage is TRBV7-8 and J usage is TRBJ2-7; 7 positions agree with TRBD2. V trimming: 3 bases; J trimming: 2 bases; junction bases outside the gene matches: 10. The CDR3 consists of 16 residues. Germline-derived CDR1 and CDR2 are SGHVS and FQNEAQ. For the CDR3, the DNA is TGTGCCAGCAGCTTGGGCGTGGGGGGGGGGACCTACGAGCAGTACTTC. This gives the protein CASSLGVGGGTYEQYF.

The V gene is TRBV20-1, the J gene TRBJ1-1; D uncertain. From germline, CDR1 is DFQATT and CDR2 SNEGSKA (reference sequence). This CDR3 region has 13 residues. Trimming stripped 6 bases from V and 7 bases from J, with 18 bases between. CDR3 sequence (DNA): TGCAGTGCCAGCCCGGTGACAAAAGTTGAAGCTTTCTTT. As protein: CSASPVTKVEAFF.

This clonotype was seen a few times. The J gene is TRBJ2-1, the V gene TRBV12-3 or TRBV12-4; D unresolved. This CDR3 region has 13 residues. Trimming took off 5 bases at V and 6 bases at J, with 11 bases between the two ends. This CDR3 is CASSLEIGNEQFF. CDR3 sequence (DNA): TGTGCCAGCAGTCTGGAAATTGGCAATGAGCAGTTCTTC.

The chain joins TRBV10-3 to TRBJ2-3, with 7 bases aligning to TRBD2. This CDR3 is 14 amino acids long. Germline V CDR1 and CDR2: ENHRY, SYGVKD. V dropped 9 bases and J dropped 4; count of bases not matched to a gene: 10. This CDR3 is CAIGGVIRPDTQYF. CDR3 bases: TGTGCCATTGGGGGGGTAATCCGCCCAGATACGCAGTATTTT.

This clonotype was counted only a few times. The gene calls are TRBV19 and TRBJ2-3; 10 nucleotides match TRBD1. V dropped 8 bases and J dropped 6; count of bases not matched to a gene: 8. CDR1 and CDR2 (germline): LNHDA, SQIVND (reference sequence). CDR3 size: 14 residues. DNA for the CDR3: TGTGCCAGTCACGACAGGGGGCTGTCGGATACGCAGTATTTT. Its protein product is CASHDRGLSDTQYF.

The chain couples TRBV7-8 to TRBJ2-7; D is undetermined. The CDR3 covers 15 residues. V was clipped by 2 bases and J by 3 bases, with 14 bases between them. The germline gives CDR1 SGHVS, CDR2 FQNEAQ. CDR3: CASSLSLVRSYEQYF. The CDR3, as DNA: TGTGCCAGCAGCTTAAGTTTGGTCAGGAGCTACGAGCAGTACTTC.

This sequence joins TRBV12-3 or TRBV12-4 and TRBJ1-1; D unclear. V lost 5 bases, J lost 6 bases, and 13 bases lay in between. The CDR3 is 13 amino acids. CDR3 coding DNA: TGTGCCAGCAGTCCCGTTGTCTCGGCTGAAGCTTTCTTT. It encodes CASSPVVSAEAFF.

The chain joins TRBV10-3 to TRBJ2-1, with D unclear. The V gene's germline CDR1 is ENHRY and CDR2 SYGVKD. This CDR3 contains 13 residues. Trimming stripped 3 bases from V and 8 bases from J, with 11 bases between. For the CDR3, the DNA is TGTGCCATCAGTGATGGGCCACCTGATGAGCAGTTCTTC. Protein sequence: CAISDGPPDEQFF.

The V gene is TRBV7-9, the J gene TRBJ2-3; possibly TRBD1 for D (6 bases). Per the germline V gene, CDR1 is SEHNR and CDR2 is FQNEAQ (reference sequence). This CDR3 is 16 amino acids long. The V gene lost 2 bases and the J gene lost 2 bases, with 14 bases spanning the gap. The CDR3 reads CASSLRDRRTTDTQYF. CDR3 nucleotide sequence: TGTGCCAGCAGCTTACGCGACAGGCGAACCACAGATACGCAGTATTTT.

This chain links TRBV12-3 or TRBV12-4 with TRBJ1-1, with D perhaps matching TRBD1 (6 bases). The V end was cut by 1 base, the J end by 3 bases, with 12 bases between. This CDR3 has 15 residues. The CDR3 spells CASSLGRGLDTEAFF. The CDR3 region has the DNA TGTGCCAGCAGTTTAGGGCGGGGGCTAGACACTGAAGCTTTCTTT.

This clonotype has just a few counts. This chain links TRBV3-1 with TRBJ1-2, with 7 bases matching TRBD1. This CDR3 has 16 amino acids. Losses at the gene ends were 1 base for V and 0 bases for J; bases not matched to a gene: 5. Looked up from germline, CDR1 is LGHDT and CDR2 is YNNKEL (reference sequence). CDR3 sequence (DNA): TGTGCCAGCAGCCAAGTTGGGACAGTCCCTAACTATGGCTACACCTTC. Protein: CASSQVGTVPNYGYTF.

This clonotype was counted a few times. The chain is built from TRBV20-1 and TRBJ2-1, with 7 positions matching TRBD2. Germline trimming cut 2 bases from V and 4 bases from J; bases unmatched to any gene: 8. The CDR3 is 15 residues long. The V gene's germline CDR1 is DFQATT and CDR2 SNEGSKA (reference sequence). The DNA for the CDR3 is TGCAGTGCTAGAAGTACGAGCGGGGCGTACAATGAGCAGTTCTTC. Protein product: CSARSTSGAYNEQFF.

The chain recombines TRBV27 with TRBJ2-7; TRBD1 is a possible D gene (6 bases). CDR1 MNHEY and CDR2 SMNVEV come from the germline V gene (reference sequence). V lost 7 bases to trimming and J lost 6 bases, with 16 bases between them. CDR3 length: 13 residues. DNA of the CDR3: TGTGCCAGCACCCCTTTGCTCAGGGGCGAGCAGTACTTC. This translates into CASTPLLRGEQYF.